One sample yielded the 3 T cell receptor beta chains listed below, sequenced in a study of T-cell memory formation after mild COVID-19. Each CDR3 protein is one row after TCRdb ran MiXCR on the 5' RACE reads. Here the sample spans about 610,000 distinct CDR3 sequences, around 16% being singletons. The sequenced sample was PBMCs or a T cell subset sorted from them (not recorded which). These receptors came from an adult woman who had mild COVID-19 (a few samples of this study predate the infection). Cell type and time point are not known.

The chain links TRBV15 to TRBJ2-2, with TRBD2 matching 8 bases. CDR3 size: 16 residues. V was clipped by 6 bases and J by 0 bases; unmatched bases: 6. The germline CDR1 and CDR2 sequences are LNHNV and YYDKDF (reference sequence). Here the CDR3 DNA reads TGTGCCACCAGAACAAGACTAGCGCCGAACACCGGGGAGCTGTTTTTT. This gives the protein CATRTRLAPNTGELFF.

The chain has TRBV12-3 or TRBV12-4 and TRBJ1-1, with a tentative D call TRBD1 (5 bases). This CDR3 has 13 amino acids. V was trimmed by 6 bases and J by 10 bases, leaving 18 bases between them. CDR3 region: CASSSGTWGGAFF. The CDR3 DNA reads TGTGCCAGCAGCTCCGGGACGTGGGGAGGAGCTTTCTTT.

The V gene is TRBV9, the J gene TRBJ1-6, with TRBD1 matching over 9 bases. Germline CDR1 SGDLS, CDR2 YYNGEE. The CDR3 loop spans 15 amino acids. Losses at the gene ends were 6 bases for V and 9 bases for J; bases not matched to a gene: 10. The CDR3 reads CASNQGGQGGSPLHF. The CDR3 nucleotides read TGTGCCAGCAACCAAGGGGGACAGGGAGGTTCACCCCTCCACTTT.